The 23 T cell receptor beta chains below come from one sample, sequenced in a study of PD-1 blockade in classical Hodgkin lymphoma. Brentuximab vedotin exposure varied among the patients, all of whom had relapsed after autologous stem cell transplantation. Here immunoSEQ multiplex PCR was the method, and the copy in TCRdb shows in-frame clones only, minus some. In the table there are over 25,000 clones, 78% of which are singletons. This material consisted of peripheral blood mononuclear cells (PBMCs), taken before the second cycle of nivolumab. The receptor source for this set is a human donor with classical Hodgkin lymphoma.

The CDR3 is CASRKTGTAASYGYTF. The CDR3 DNA follows: TGCGCCAGCAGGAAGACCGGGACAGCGGCTTCCTATGGCTACACCTTC. This chain connects TRBV5-1 to TRBJ1-2; 7 nucleotides match TRBD1. The V gene's germline CDR1 is SGHRS and CDR2 YFSETQ. CDR3 length: 16 amino acids. V trimming: 5 bases; J trimming: 4 bases; junction bases outside the gene matches: 14.

This sequence joins TRBV5-1 and TRBJ2-1; 11 nucleotides match TRBD1. This CDR3 has 15 residues. V gave up 4 bases and J gave up 7 bases; unmatched junction bases: 7. Germline loops: CDR1 SGHRS, CDR2 YFSETQ. The CDR3 sequence is CASSPNGQGANEQFF. CDR3 sequence (DNA): TGCGCCAGCAGCCCAAATGGACAGGGGGCAAATGAGCAGTTCTTC.

The gene calls are TRBV7-2 and TRBJ2-2; D is unresolved. The CDR3 is 11 residues long. Germline V gene lookup returns CDR1 SGHTA and CDR2 FQGNSA. Trimming took 8 bases from V and 5 from J, leaving 6 bases between them. The CDR3 loop is CASQLTGELFF. The CDR3 DNA reads as TGTGCCAGCCAATTAACCGGGGAGCTGTTTTTT.

This chain links TRBV11-3 with TRBJ1-6; D call uncertain. The CDR3 totals 18 residues. From germline, CDR1 is SGHNT and CDR2 YENEEA. Trimming stripped 4 bases from V and 2 bases from J, with 18 bases between. The CDR3 region is CASSSYKLGPTYNSPLHF. The CDR3 nucleotides are TGTGCCAGCAGCTCATATAAATTAGGACCGACCTATAATTCACCCCTCCACTTT.

The chain uses TRBV7-9 and TRBJ2-2, with D unresolved. Per germline, CDR1 SEHNR and CDR2 FQNEAQ (reference sequence). The CDR3 is made up of 15 amino acids. The germline V and J ends were trimmed by 7 bases and 0 bases, with 12 bases remaining between them. The CDR3 reads CASTLAGSNTGELFF. CDR3 DNA sequence: TGTGCCAGCACCTTGGCAGGATCGAACACCGGGGAGCTGTTTTTT.

This clone has a handful of counts. The chain has TRBV7-6 and TRBJ1-5, with D unclear. The CDR3 is made up of 12 amino acids. V was cut by 1 base and J by 4 bases, with 2 bases left in between. The V gene's germline CDR1 is SGHVS and CDR2 FNYEAQ. Written as DNA, the CDR3 is TGTGCCAGCAGCTTAGTTAATCAGCCCCAGCATTTT. This gives the protein CASSLVNQPQHF.

V and J are TRBV7-9 and TRBJ2-3; the match to TRBD1 covers 11 bases. The V segment lost 3 bases and the J segment 5 bases; nucleotides outside the gene matches: 1. This CDR3 is built from 14 residues. Germline CDR1 is SEHNR and CDR2 is FQNEAQ (reference sequence). The CDR3: CASSFGTGGDTQYF. In DNA, the CDR3 is TGTGCCAGCAGCTTCGGGACAGGGGGAGATACGCAGTATTTT.

The chain links TRBV6-6 to TRBJ1-2; D gene ambiguous. Germline V gene lookup returns CDR1 MNHNY and CDR2 SVGAGI (reference sequence). Trimming took off 5 bases at V and 0 bases at J, with 13 bases between the two ends. CDR3 length: 15 residues. The CDR3 is CASSPPSGTNYGYTF. The DNA for the CDR3 is TGTGCCAGCAGTCCTCCCTCGGGGACTAACTATGGCTACACCTTC.

CDR3 region: CASSHRAPEAFF. The CDR3 coding sequence is TGTGCCAGCAGCCACAGGGCGCCTGAAGCTTTCTTT. This sequence joins TRBV7-9 and TRBJ1-1; D is perhaps TRBD1 (6 bases). This CDR3 has 12 residues. Germline V gene lookup returns CDR1 SEHNR and CDR2 FQNEAQ (reference sequence). Trimming pared 5 bases from V and 6 bases from J, leaving 10 bases between.

The V gene is TRBV12-5, the J gene TRBJ1-5; no reliable D call. Trimming removed 5 bases from V and 3 bases from J, with 5 bases in between. This CDR3 contains 12 residues. Germline values: CDR1 LGHNT, CDR2 FRNRAP. The CDR3 DNA sequence: TGTGCTAGTGGTCTCATCAATCAGCCCCAGCATTTT. It is translated as CASGLINQPQHF. Together with reference TRBV12-5 and TRBJ1-5, the CDR3 gives the full variable domain: DARVTQTPRHKVTEMGQEVTMRCQPILGHNTVFWYRQTMMQGLELLAYFRNRAPLDDSGMPKDRFSAEMPDATLATLKIQPSEPRDSAVYFCASGLINQPQHFGDGTRLSIL.

The chain recombines TRBV30 with TRBJ2-1, with TRBD2 as a possible D gene (7 bases). In germline, CDR1 is GTSNPN, CDR2 SVGIG (reference sequence). Trimming took 1 base from V and 8 from J, leaving 15 bases between them. The CDR3 is 14 residues long. This chain's CDR3 is CAWSAGGPMDEQFF. Written as DNA, the CDR3 is TGTGCCTGGAGTGCGGGGGGCCCTATGGATGAGCAGTTCTTC.

This clone showed up just a few times. The rearrangement uses TRBV5-6 and TRBJ1-2; D gene uncertain. V was clipped by 1 base and J by 4 bases, with 11 bases between them. CDR1 is SGHDT, CDR2 YYEEEE, per germline. The CDR3 runs 14 residues. The CDR3 coding sequence is TGTGCCAGCAGCTTGCTCGAAGGAATCTATGGCTACACCTTC. Protein: CASSLLEGIYGYTF.

The chain combines TRBV7-2 with TRBJ1-2; the match to TRBD1 covers 12 bases. After removal of 4 bases from V and 8 bases from J, the junction contained 11 bases not matched to a gene. The V gene's germline CDR1 is SGHTA and CDR2 FQGNSA. The CDR3 is made up of 16 amino acids. This chain's CDR3 is CASSWGQGAMREGYTF. CDR3 DNA: TGTGCCAGCAGCTGGGGACAGGGGGCGATGAGAGAAGGCTACACCTTC. Full variable domain (rest looked up from reference TRBV7-2 and TRBJ1-2): GAGVSQSPSNKVTEKGKDVELRCDPISGHTALYWYRQSLGQGLEFLIYFQGNSAPDKSGLPSDRFSAERTGGSVSTLTIQRTQQEDSAVYLCASSWGQGAMREGYTFGSGTRLTVV.

The V gene is TRBV6-1, the J gene TRBJ2-7; perhaps TRBD1 as D (5 bases). The V end lost 2 bases, the J end lost 6 bases, and 14 bases lay between the germline ends. Per the germline V gene, CDR1 is MNHNS and CDR2 is SASEGT. CDR3 length equals 14 residues. CDR3 DNA: TGTGCCAGCAGTGAACAGTCGACAGTAGGCGAGCAGTACTTC. Amino acids: CASSEQSTVGEQYF.

The chain uses TRBV2 and TRBJ2-7, with 10 bases aligning to TRBD2. In germline, CDR1 is SNHLY, CDR2 FYNNEI. CDR3 size: 18 residues. J lost 0 bases, V lost 1 base, and 9 bases had no gene match. CDR3 protein: CASSEVVTSGPHSYEQYF. For the CDR3, the DNA is TGTGCCAGCAGTGAAGTGGTGACTAGCGGGCCTCACTCCTACGAGCAGTACTTC.

The chain employs TRBV5-1 and TRBJ1-5; D is perhaps TRBD1 (5 bases). V was pared by 0 bases and J by 5 bases, with 12 bases between. This CDR3 comprises 15 residues. Germline V lookup: CDR1 SGHRS, CDR2 YFSETQ. CDR3 bases: TGCGCCAGCAGCTTGGCGGGGGAGAGGTATCAGCCCCAGCATTTT. Translating gives CASSLAGERYQPQHF.

The chain recombines TRBV5-4 with TRBJ2-5; 8 bases line up with TRBD2. V shed 1 base and J 2 bases; nucleotides not matched to a gene: 1. Germline V gene data show CDR1 as SGHNT and CDR2 as YYREEE (reference sequence). The CDR3 runs to 14 residues. CDR3 sequence: CASSLTGGQETQYF. Written as DNA, the CDR3 is TGTGCCAGCAGCTTGACGGGGGGGCAAGAGACCCAGTACTTC.

The genes are TRBV29-1 and TRBJ2-2, with 7 bases that match TRBD2. The CDR3 totals 15 residues. The ends lost 6 bases at V and 1 base at J; junction bases unmatched: 8. The germline gives CDR1 SQVTM, CDR2 ANQGSEA. CDR3: CSVLWTGGNTGELFF. The CDR3 DNA reads as TGCAGCGTCCTATGGACGGGGGGGAACACCGGGGAGCTGTTTTTT.

This CDR3 reads CASSLAKGKGYGYTF. The CDR3 DNA sequence: TGTGCCAGCAGCTTAGCGAAGGGGAAGGGCTATGGCTACACCTTC. The rearrangement links TRBV7-9 to TRBJ1-2, with TRBD1 as a possible D gene (5 bases). Germline V gene data show CDR1 as SEHNR and CDR2 as FQNEAQ (reference sequence). V lost 0 bases and J lost 4, with 12 bases in between. The CDR3 runs to 15 residues.

The chain combines TRBV29-1 with TRBJ2-3; no definite D call. Looked up from germline, CDR1 is SQVTM and CDR2 is ANQGSEA. The CDR3 runs 14 residues. The V end lost 4 bases, the J end lost 0 bases, and 11 bases lay between the germline ends. This chain's CDR3 is CSVVGSWSTDTQYF. CDR3 nucleotide sequence: TGCAGCGTTGTTGGCAGTTGGAGCACAGATACGCAGTATTTT.

The chain is built from TRBV18 and TRBJ1-6, with 9 bases fitting TRBD1. The V gene's germline CDR1 is KGHSH and CDR2 LQKENI. V trimming: 2 bases; J trimming: 8 bases; junction bases outside the gene matches: 4. This CDR3 spans 15 amino acids. CDR3 bases: TGTGCCAGCTCACCAAAACGGACAGGGGATTCACCCCTCCACTTT. Translated, it gives CASSPKRTGDSPLHF.

The gene calls are TRBV7-5 and TRBJ1-1. TRBV7-5 has pseudogene status. The CDR3 totals 15 residues. CDR3 DNA: TGTGTCAGAAGCCCCTTGGAGGGCCGAAGCACTGAAGCTTTCTTT. This gives the protein CVRSPLEGRSTEAFF.

J is TRBJ2-3 and V is TRBV27; tentative D call: TRBD2 (5 bases). V shed 6 bases and J shed 2 bases, with 9 bases lying between them. Germline V lookup: CDR1 MNHEY, CDR2 SMNVEV (reference sequence). This CDR3 is built from 13 residues. This CDR3 is CASRTGNTDTQYF. In DNA form, the CDR3 reads TGTGCCAGCAGGACGGGAAACACAGATACGCAGTATTTT.